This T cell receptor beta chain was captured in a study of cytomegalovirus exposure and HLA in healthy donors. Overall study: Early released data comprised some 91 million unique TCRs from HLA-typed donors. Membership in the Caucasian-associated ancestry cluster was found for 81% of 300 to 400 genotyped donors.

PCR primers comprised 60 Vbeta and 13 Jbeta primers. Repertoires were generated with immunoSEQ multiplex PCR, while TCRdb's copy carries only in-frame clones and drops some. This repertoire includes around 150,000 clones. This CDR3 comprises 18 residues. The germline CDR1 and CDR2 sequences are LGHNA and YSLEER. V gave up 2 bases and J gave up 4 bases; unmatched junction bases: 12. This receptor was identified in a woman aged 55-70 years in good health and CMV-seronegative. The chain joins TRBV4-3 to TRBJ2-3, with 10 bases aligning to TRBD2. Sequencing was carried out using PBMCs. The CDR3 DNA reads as TGCGCCAGCAGCCAAAGGCTAGCGGGGGTGGGGGGGGCAGATACGCAGTATTTT. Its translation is CASSQRLAGVGGADTQYF.